This T cell receptor beta chain was retrieved from a study of CD8 T cells in Susac syndrome. Reverse transcription of about 0.5 to 1 ug RNA used random hexamers. MiXCR, run by TCRdb on the immunoSEQ multiplex PCR reads, gives a single entry per CDR3 protein. Among tens of thousands of distinct CDR3 sequences listed, roughly 91% were seen once. The CDR3 runs to 14 residues. Trimming pared 0 bases from V and 3 bases from J, leaving 5 bases between. Germline loops: CDR1 LNHNV, CDR2 YYDKDF (reference sequence). The sample taken for sequencing was CD8+ T cells from PBMCs. This TCR came from a human donor with multiple sclerosis. The chain carries TRBV15 and TRBJ2-2; unclear D gene. This chain's CDR3 is CATSRDLDTGELFF. The CDR3 DNA reads as TGTGCCACCAGCAGAGATTTGGACACCGGGGAGCTGTTTTTT.